Below, one T cell receptor (beta chain) is given with its context. This clonotype came up many times. Its antigen target is currently unknown. One base away there is no much larger clone; base qualities are not given. This sample was included in a study of CD8+CD57+ T cells in acquired aplastic anemia (dated by TCRdb to the late 2010s). General notes on the study: On average, sorted CD4+ and CD8+ cells yielded around 3.4 ug of extracted DNA, with a range of about 0.17 to 27.4 ug. CD8+CD57+ expansion was defined as frequency above the mean frequency observed in healthy subjects. Broad study findings and their caveats: Although 25 to 30 CD8+ CDR3 sequences were shared by patients and controls, these sequences appeared highly expressed in patients and within the immunodominant clones of patients. No significant difference in CD8+ Simpson's diversity was found between patients and healthy controls (P=0.060).

Flow cytometry had shown CD8+CD57+ cell expansion in the patients selected for sequencing. All patients had severe acquired aplastic anemia diagnosed by International Study of Aplastic Anemia and Agranulocytosis and Camitta criteria. Patients had received no therapy at the time of blood sampling. In the study, sorted CD4+ and CD8+ blood T cells from patients with severe aplastic anemia and from healthy subjects underwent deep sequencing of TCR repertoires. Patients were enrolled in the USA under clinicaltrials.gov protocols 00001620, 01623167, 00001397, 00071045, 00081523 and 00961064. Ficoll-Paque density gradient centrifugation was used to isolate peripheral blood mononuclear cells. Before DNA extraction, CD4+ and CD8+ T cells were sorted with FACS or magnetic beads. The CDR3 covers 14 residues, taking in both the cysteine and the phenylalanine. Just CDR3 DNA is preserved here, 42 bases in frame from base 1. V loses 2 bases of germline sequence and J loses 3 bases, and the interval between the two ends is 10 bases. The germline V gene (reference sequence) supplies CDR1 LNHDA and CDR2 SQIVND.

TCR beta VDJ combination and CDR3 sequence profiling used genomic DNA as the template. An Illumina HiSeq 2000 was used for TCR repertoire sequencing. As for the authors' bioinformatics: Repertoire assessment relied on Simpson's diversity index, CDR3 size and DJ length profiles, and TRBV/TRBJ rearrangement plots. Whichever DNA sequence was most abundant in the deep sequencing data was defined as the immunodominant clone. CDR3 amino acid sequences were screened for sharing across subjects and were compared with published repertoires and the VDJdb database. TCRdb applied fastp at Q25 and MiXCR to the public reads, then kept only in-frame beta chains. Each CDR3 protein gets just one entry, which takes the most common genes and DNA from the rows behind it. V and J calls and clone size were set by TCRdb, not the authors. This sample gives 150,000 to 200,000 distinct CDR3 sequences in total; approximately 51% of them show up just once. Of the sample, 2.5% to 4% is held by the ten largest clones.

Input material: sorted CD4+, CD8+, or CD8+CD57+ T cells (not recorded which) from PBMCs. Here the chain combines TRBV19 and TRBJ1-1; a weak D assignment points to TRBD1 (6 bases agree). This clonotype was obtained from a human donor with aplastic anemia. Here is the DNA: TGTGCCAGTAGTATATGGGGGCTTGACACTGAAGCTTTCTTT. Its translation is CASSIWGLDTEAFF.